Presented here are 4 T cell receptor beta chains from one specimen sequenced in a study of CD8 T cells in Susac syndrome. Random hexamers were used to reverse transcribe about 0.45 to 1 ug of RNA. MiXCR was run by TCRdb on the immunoSEQ multiplex PCR reads, yielding one entry per CDR3 protein. The table lists about 170,000 distinct CDR3 sequences, roughly 95% of them singletons. Specimen: CD4+ T cells from PBMCs. Receptor source: a human donor with Susac syndrome.

The rearrangement joins TRBV6-5 to TRBJ1-1, with TRBD1 as a possible D gene (5 bases). The V and J ends lost 7 bases and 5 bases respectively, with 14 bases between them. Germline CDR1 reads MNHEY; CDR2 reads SVGAGI. The CDR3 sequence is 13 residues long. CDR3 coding DNA: TGTGCCAGCACTCCCTCCGGGGGGACTGAAGCTTTCTTT. Translation: CASTPSGGTEAFF.

The chain has TRBV30 and TRBJ2-5, with 9 bases matching TRBD2. Germline loops: CDR1 GTSNPN, CDR2 SVGIG (reference sequence). The CDR3 is made up of 15 amino acids. Trimming at V came to 5 bases and at J to 4 bases, leaving 11 bases not matched to a gene. The DNA of the CDR3 is TGTGCCTGGGACCCGGGACTAGCATCGGCAGAGACCCAGTACTTC. This sequence encodes CAWDPGLASAETQYF.

This clonotype was detected once. This rearrangement joins TRBV4-2 to TRBJ2-3; D is ambiguous. The CDR3 extends over 16 amino acids. Trimming pared 1 base from V and 4 bases from J, leaving 15 bases between. Germline CDR1 and CDR2: LGHNA and YNFKEQ. The CDR3 region is CASSQASYHEPDTQYF. The CDR3 nucleotides are TGTGCCAGCAGCCAAGCGAGCTACCATGAGCCAGATACGCAGTATTTT.

This chain connects TRBV4-3 to TRBJ2-5, with D tentatively TRBD1 (6 bases). The CDR3 loop spans 15 amino acids. Germline lookup yields CDR1 LGHNA and CDR2 YSLEER. V dropped 4 bases and J dropped 2 bases, with 14 bases sitting between them. The CDR3 region is CASSPTWTAQETQYF. CDR3 DNA sequence: TGCGCCAGCAGCCCAACGTGGACAGCGCAAGAGACCCAGTACTTC.